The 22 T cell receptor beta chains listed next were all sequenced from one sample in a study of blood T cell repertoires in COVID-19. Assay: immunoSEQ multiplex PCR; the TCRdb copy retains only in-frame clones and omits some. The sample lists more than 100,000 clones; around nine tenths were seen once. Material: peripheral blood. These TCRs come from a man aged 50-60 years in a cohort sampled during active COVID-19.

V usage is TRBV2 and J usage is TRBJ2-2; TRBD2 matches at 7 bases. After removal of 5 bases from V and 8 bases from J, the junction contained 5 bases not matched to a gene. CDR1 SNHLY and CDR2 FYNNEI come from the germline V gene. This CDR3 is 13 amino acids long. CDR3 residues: CASSSGVGGELFF. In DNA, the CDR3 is TGTGCCAGCAGTAGCGGGGTCGGTGGGGAGCTGTTTTTT.

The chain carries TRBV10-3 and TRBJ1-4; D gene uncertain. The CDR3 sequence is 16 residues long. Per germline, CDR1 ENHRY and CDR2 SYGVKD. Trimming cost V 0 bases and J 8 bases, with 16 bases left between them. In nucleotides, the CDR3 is TGTGCCATCAGTGAGTCGGAAACAGTAATGCGAGAAAAACTGTTTTTT. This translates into CAISESETVMREKLFF.

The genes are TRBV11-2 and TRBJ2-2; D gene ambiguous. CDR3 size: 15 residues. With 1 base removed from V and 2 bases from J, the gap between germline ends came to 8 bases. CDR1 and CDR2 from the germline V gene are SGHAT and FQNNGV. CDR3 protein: CASSLGPVNTGELFF. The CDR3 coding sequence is TGTGCCAGCAGCTTAGGGCCAGTTAACACCGGGGAGCTGTTTTTT.

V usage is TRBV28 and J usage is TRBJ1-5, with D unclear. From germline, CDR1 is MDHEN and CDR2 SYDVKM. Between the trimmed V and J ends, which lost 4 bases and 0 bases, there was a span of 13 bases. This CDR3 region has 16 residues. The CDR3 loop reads CASSSLGGDSNQPQHF. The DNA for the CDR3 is TGTGCCAGCAGTTCCCTAGGAGGCGATAGCAATCAGCCCCAGCATTTT.

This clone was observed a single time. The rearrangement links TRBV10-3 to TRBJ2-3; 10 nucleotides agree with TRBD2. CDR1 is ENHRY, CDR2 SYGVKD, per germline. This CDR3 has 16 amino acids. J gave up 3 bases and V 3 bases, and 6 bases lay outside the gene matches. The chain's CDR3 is CAISDQAGGLTDTQYF. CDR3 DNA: TGTGCCATCAGTGACCAAGCGGGGGGGCTAACAGATACGCAGTATTTT.

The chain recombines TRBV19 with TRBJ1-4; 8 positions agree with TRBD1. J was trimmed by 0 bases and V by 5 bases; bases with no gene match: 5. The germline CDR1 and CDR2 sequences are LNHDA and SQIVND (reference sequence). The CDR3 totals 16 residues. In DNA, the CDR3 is TGTGCCAGTAGTCCCCGGACAGGGCCAACTAATGAAAAACTGTTTTTT. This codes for CASSPRTGPTNEKLFF.

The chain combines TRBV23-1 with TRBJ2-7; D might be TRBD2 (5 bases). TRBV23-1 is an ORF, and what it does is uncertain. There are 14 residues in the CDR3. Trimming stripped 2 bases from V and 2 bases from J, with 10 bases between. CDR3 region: CASSQKEEAYEQYV. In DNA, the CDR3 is TGCGCCAGCAGTCAAAAGGAGGAGGCCTACGAGCAGTACGTC.

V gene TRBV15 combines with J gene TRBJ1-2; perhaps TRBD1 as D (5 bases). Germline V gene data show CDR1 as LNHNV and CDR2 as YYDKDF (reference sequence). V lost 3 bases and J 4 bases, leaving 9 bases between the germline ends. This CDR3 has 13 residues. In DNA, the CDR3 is TGTGCCACCAGCAGTGGGACTTTCTATGGCTACACCTTC. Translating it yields CATSSGTFYGYTF. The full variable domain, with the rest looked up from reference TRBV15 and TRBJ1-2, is DAMVIQNPRYQVTQFGKPVTLSCSQTLNHNVMYWYQQKSSQAPKLLFHYYDKDFNNEADTPDNFQSRRPNTSFCFLDIRSPGLGDTAMYLCATSSGTFYGYTFGSGTRLTVV.

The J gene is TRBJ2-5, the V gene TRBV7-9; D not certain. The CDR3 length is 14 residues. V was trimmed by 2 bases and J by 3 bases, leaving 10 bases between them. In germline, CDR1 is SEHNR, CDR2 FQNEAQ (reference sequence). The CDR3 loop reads CASSLSLAEETQYF. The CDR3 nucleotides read TGTGCCAGCAGCTTAAGTTTGGCAGAAGAGACCCAGTACTTC.

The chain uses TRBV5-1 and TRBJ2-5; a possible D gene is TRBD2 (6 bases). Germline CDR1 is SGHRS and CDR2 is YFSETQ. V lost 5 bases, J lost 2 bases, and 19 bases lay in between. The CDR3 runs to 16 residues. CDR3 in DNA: TGCGCCAGCAGTAAACAACCTAGCGCGACACAAGAGACCCAGTACTTC. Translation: CASSKQPSATQETQYF.

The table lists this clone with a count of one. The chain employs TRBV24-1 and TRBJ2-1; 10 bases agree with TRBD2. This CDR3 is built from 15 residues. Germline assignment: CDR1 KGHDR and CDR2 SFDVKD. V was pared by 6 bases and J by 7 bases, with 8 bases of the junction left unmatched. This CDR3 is CATSRLGLASNEQFF. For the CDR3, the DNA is TGTGCCACCAGTCGCCTGGGACTAGCGTCGAATGAGCAGTTCTTC.

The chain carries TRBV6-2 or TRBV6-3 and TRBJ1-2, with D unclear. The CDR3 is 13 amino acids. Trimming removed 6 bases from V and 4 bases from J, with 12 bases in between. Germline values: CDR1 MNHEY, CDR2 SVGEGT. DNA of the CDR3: TGTGCCAGCAGCCGCGACGGGTCCTATGGCTACACCTTC. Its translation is CASSRDGSYGYTF.

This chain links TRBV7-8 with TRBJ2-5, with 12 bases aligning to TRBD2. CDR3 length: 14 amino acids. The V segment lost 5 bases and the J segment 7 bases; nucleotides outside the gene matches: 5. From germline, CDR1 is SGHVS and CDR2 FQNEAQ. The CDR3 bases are TGTGCCAGCAGCCCCTCGACTAGCGGGGGGACCCAGTACTTC. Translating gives CASSPSTSGGTQYF.

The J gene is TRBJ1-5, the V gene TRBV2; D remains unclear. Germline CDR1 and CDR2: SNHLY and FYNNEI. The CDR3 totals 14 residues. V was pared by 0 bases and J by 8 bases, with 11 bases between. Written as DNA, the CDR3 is TGTGCCAGCAGTGAAGCCAGGCGGGGTAAGCCCCAGCATTTT. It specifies CASSEARRGKPQHF.

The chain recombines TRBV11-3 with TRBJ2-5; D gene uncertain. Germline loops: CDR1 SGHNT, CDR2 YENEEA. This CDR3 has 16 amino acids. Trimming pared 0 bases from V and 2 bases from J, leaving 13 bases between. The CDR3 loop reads CASSLELSTPQETQYF. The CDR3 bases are TGTGCCAGCAGCTTAGAGCTGTCTACGCCGCAAGAGACCCAGTACTTC.

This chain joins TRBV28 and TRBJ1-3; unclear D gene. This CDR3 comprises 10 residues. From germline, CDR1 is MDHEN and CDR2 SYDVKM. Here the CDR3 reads CAGFGNTIYF. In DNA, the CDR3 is TGTGCGGGCTTTGGAAACACCATATATTTT.

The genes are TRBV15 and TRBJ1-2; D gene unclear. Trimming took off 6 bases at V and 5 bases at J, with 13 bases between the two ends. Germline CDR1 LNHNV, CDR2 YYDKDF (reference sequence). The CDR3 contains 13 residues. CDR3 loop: CATRSTRSYGYTF. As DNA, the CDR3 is TGTGCCACCAGATCTACTAGATCATATGGCTACACCTTC.

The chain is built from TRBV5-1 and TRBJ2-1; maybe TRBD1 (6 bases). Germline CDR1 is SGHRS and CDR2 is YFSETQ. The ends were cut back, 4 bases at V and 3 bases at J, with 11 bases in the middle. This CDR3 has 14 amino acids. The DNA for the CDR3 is TGCGCCAGCAGCAGGGGGAGCGGCTACAATGAGCAGTTCTTC. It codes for CASSRGSGYNEQFF.

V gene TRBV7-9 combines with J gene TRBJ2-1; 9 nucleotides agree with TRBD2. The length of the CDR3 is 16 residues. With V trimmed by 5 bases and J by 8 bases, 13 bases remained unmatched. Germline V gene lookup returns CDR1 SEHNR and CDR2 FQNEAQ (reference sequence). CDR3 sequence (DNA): TGTGCCAGCAGCGCATACTTAGCGGGGGCGTCCGATGAGCAGTTCTTC. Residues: CASSAYLAGASDEQFF.

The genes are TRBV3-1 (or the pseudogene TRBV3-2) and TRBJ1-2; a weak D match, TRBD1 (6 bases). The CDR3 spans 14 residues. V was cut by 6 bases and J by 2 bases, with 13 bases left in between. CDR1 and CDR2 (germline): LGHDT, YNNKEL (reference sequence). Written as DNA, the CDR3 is TGTGCCAGCAGATCCACAGGGCCGAACTATGGCTACACCTTC. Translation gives CASRSTGPNYGYTF.

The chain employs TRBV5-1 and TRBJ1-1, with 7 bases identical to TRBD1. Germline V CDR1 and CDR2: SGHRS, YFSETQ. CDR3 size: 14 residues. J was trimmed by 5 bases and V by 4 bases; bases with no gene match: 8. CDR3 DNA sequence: TGCGCCAGCAGCGTGGGACAGATGGGGACTGAAGCTTTCTTT. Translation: CASSVGQMGTEAFF.

This CDR3 reads CASSLLDDLGLRDYF. The CDR3 DNA reads TGTGCCAGCAGCTTGTTAGACGATTTAGGCCTACGGGATTACTTC. The J gene is TRBJ2-7, the V gene TRBV5-5, with D possibly being TRBD2 (5 bases). CDR3 size: 15 residues. The germline V and J ends were trimmed by 1 base and 13 bases, with 24 bases remaining between them. From germline, CDR1 is SGHKS and CDR2 YYEKEE (reference sequence).